The 20 T cell receptor beta chains presented below share a single source sample, sequenced in a study of post-analysis software for immune sequencing data. Study conclusions and caveats: Several TRBV segments occurring more often in patients than controls included TRBV5-6, TRBV5-1 and TRBV20-1.

These receptors' targets are unknown. Incorporated into the TCR beta cDNA libraries were unique molecular identifiers, which served to reduce PCR and sequencing biases. One entry per CDR3 protein, called by TCRdb with MiXCR from the PCR reads. The sample has fewer than 900,000 distinct CDR3 sequences; about 43% are singletons. The sequenced sample consisted of blood. All receptors come from a girl aged 10 to 17 with multiple sclerosis.

The chain carries TRBV13 and TRBJ2-7; D may be TRBD1 (6 bases). Trimming removed 5 bases from V and 3 bases from J, with 17 bases in between. The CDR3 consists of 15 residues. Per the germline V gene, CDR1 is PRHDT and CDR2 is FYEKMQ (reference sequence). CDR3 in amino acids: CASSQTTGSYYEQYF. DNA for the CDR3: TGTGCCAGCAGCCAGACGACAGGATCCTACTACGAGCAGTACTTC. Using reference TRBV13 and TRBJ2-7 for the parts outside the CDR3, the full variable domain is AAGVIQSPRHLIKEKRETATLKCYPIPRHDTVYWYQQGPGQDPQFLISFYEKMQSDKGSIPDRFSAQQFSDYHSELNMSSLELGDSALYFCASSQTTGSYYEQYFGPGTRLTVT.

J is TRBJ2-3 and V is TRBV3-1; 14 positions match TRBD2. Per the germline V gene, CDR1 is LGHDT and CDR2 is YNNKEL (reference sequence). The CDR3 runs 16 residues. The V segment lost 3 bases and the J segment 3 bases; nucleotides outside the gene matches: 2. CDR3 region: CASSQTSGRGTDTQYF. In nucleotides, the CDR3 is TGTGCCAGCAGCCAGACTAGCGGGAGGGGAACAGATACGCAGTATTTT.

The chain uses TRBV20-1 and TRBJ2-1, with D perhaps TRBD1 or TRBD2 (5 bases each). Germline CDR1 is DFQATT and CDR2 is SNEGSKA (reference sequence). The ends were cut back, 2 bases at V and 4 bases at J, with 12 bases in the middle. The CDR3 contains 14 residues. CDR3 nucleotide sequence: TGCAGTGCTAGAATCTGGGACCAGTACAATGAGCAGTTCTTC. Protein product: CSARIWDQYNEQFF.

The V gene is TRBV7-9, the J gene TRBJ2-4; unclear D gene. The better agreement between TRBJ2-7 and the DNA end casts doubt on the J call. CDR1 is SEHNR and CDR2 is FQNEAQ in the germline V gene (reference sequence). This CDR3 comprises 13 residues. The CDR3 protein is CASSRVSLYEQYF. In DNA, the CDR3 is TGTGCCAGCAGTCGCGTGTCCTTATACGAGCAGTACTTC.

This chain links TRBV20-1 with TRBJ2-1, with 8 bases identical to TRBD2. Germline CDR1 is DFQATT and CDR2 is SNEGSKA (reference sequence). With 1 base clipped from V and 7 bases from J, the junction kept 12 bases outside the gene matches. The CDR3 loop spans 16 amino acids. CDR3 DNA: TGCAGTGCTAGAGGGCCAGCGGGAGTGGTTTGGAATGAGCAGTTCTTC. It specifies CSARGPAGVVWNEQFF.

This chain connects TRBV7-9 to TRBJ2-1; no reliable D call. The germline V gene has CDR1 SEHNR and CDR2 FQNEAQ (reference sequence). V was trimmed by 1 base and J by 7 bases, leaving 8 bases between them. The CDR3 runs to 13 residues. CDR3 sequence: CASSLEVRNEQFF. For the CDR3, the DNA is TGTGCCAGCAGCTTAGAAGTACGGAATGAGCAGTTCTTC.

This rearrangement joins TRBV29-1 to TRBJ2-7, with TRBD2 matching 7 bases. The germline V gene has CDR1 SQVTM and CDR2 ANQGSEA. The junction had 6 bases not matched to a gene; V was cut back by 7 bases and J by 0 bases. The CDR3 extends over 13 amino acids. CDR3 region: CSATSADSYEQYF. The CDR3 region has the DNA TGCAGCGCCACTAGCGCCGACTCCTACGAGCAGTACTTC.

This clonotype appeared a few times. This chain joins TRBV18 and TRBJ2-3; no clear D gene. In germline, CDR1 is KGHSH, CDR2 LQKENI. This CDR3 region has 13 residues. Trimming took off 2 bases at V and 2 bases at J, with 5 bases between the two ends. The DNA for the CDR3 is TGTGCCAGCTCACCAATCCTCACAGATACGCAGTATTTT. Its translation is CASSPILTDTQYF.

The chain joins TRBV5-5 to TRBJ2-7; D could derive from TRBD1 or TRBD2 (5 bases each). Germline lookup yields CDR1 SGHKS and CDR2 YYEKEE (reference sequence). V lost 2 bases to trimming and J lost 6 bases, with 15 bases between them. The CDR3 is 14 amino acids. The CDR3 sequence: CASSFEGSPGEQYF. CDR3 DNA: TGTGCCAGCAGCTTTGAGGGGTCCCCGGGCGAGCAGTACTTC.

This clonotype was seen a single time. The rearrangement links TRBV28 to TRBJ2-1; D might be TRBD2 (6 bases). The germline V gene has CDR1 MDHEN and CDR2 SYDVKM. The CDR3 has 16 amino acids. The V end lost 6 bases, the J end lost 6 bases, and 21 bases lay between the germline ends. The DNA of the CDR3 is TGTGCCAGCAGGGGGAACGGGGGAGCTTACTCCAATGAGCAGTTCTTC. This codes for CASRGNGGAYSNEQFF.

The J gene is TRBJ2-4, the V gene TRBV12-3 or TRBV12-4; no definite D call. Trimming removed 0 bases from V and 7 bases from J, with 10 bases in between. The CDR3 is 14 residues long. Written as DNA, the CDR3 is TGTGCCAGCAGTTTAGCGGATTTGAGGAACATTCAGTACTTC. Translating it yields CASSLADLRNIQYF.

The chain uses TRBV20-1 and TRBJ2-3; the D is unclear. The germline gives CDR1 DFQATT, CDR2 SNEGSKA (reference sequence). This CDR3 contains 13 residues. V lost 1 base, J lost 8 bases, and 13 bases lay in between. The CDR3: CSARADAAGTQYF. The CDR3 nucleotides are TGCAGTGCTAGAGCCGACGCCGCCGGTACGCAGTATTTT.

The chain recombines TRBV7-9 with TRBJ2-7; 9 nucleotides agree with TRBD2. TRBJ2-5 explains the end of the DNA better; the J call may be wrong. The CDR3 totals 15 residues. CDR1 SEHNR and CDR2 FQNEAQ come from the germline V gene (reference sequence). This CDR3 reads CASSPYSGSLETQYF. In DNA form, the CDR3 reads TGTGCCAGCAGCCCCTATAGCGGGAGCTTGGAGACCCAGTACTTC.

This clonotype was picked up one time. The rearrangement joins TRBV7-9 to TRBJ2-1, with TRBD2 identical over 7 bases. The CDR3 sequence is 16 residues long. V shed 1 base and J 4 bases; nucleotides not matched to a gene: 7. Germline CDR1 is SEHNR and CDR2 is FQNEAQ (reference sequence). The DNA of the CDR3 is TGTGCCAGCAGCTTAGAGTTCCTAGCGGCTTACAATGAGCAGTTCTTC. Protein sequence: CASSLEFLAAYNEQFF.

The gene calls are TRBV28 and TRBJ1-5; 7 bases are shared with TRBD1. The CDR3 has 14 residues. CDR1 is MDHEN, CDR2 SYDVKM, per germline. V gave up 6 bases and J gave up 5 bases; unmatched junction bases: 7. CDR3: CASRPGGRHQPQHF. CDR3 bases: TGTGCCAGCAGACCAGGGGGGAGACATCAGCCCCAGCATTTT.

This clonotype appeared a few times. The rearrangement uses TRBV30 and TRBJ2-4; D gene unclear. V was clipped by 2 bases and J by 0 bases, with 11 bases between them. The CDR3 covers 15 residues. CDR1 is GTSNPN, CDR2 SVGIG, per germline (reference sequence). The DNA of the CDR3 is TGTGCCTGGAGTCCAACAGCAGGAGCCAAAAACATTCAGTACTTC. Translated: CAWSPTAGAKNIQYF.

This clonotype was detected only once. The CDR3 reads CASSPREAGAHIQYF. The CDR3 DNA sequence: TGTGCCAGCAGCCCGCGTGAAGCGGGAGCCCACATTCAGTACTTC. This chain joins TRBV3-1 and TRBJ2-4; 8 nucleotides agree with TRBD2. Germline assignment: CDR1 LGHDT and CDR2 YNNKEL (reference sequence). The V and J ends lost 4 bases and 8 bases, in that order; junction bases with no gene match: 10. This CDR3 is 15 amino acids long.

The chain carries TRBV12-3 or TRBV12-4 and TRBJ2-5; maybe TRBD1 (5 bases). Deletions cut 3 bases from V and 5 bases from J, with 16 bases between. The CDR3 has 15 amino acids. CDR3 protein: CASSFSGARGETQYF. CDR3 coding DNA: TGTGCCAGCAGTTTTTCTGGGGCGCGTGGGGAGACCCAGTACTTC.

The V and J genes are TRBV14 and TRBJ2-7; TRBD2 matches at 7 bases. The V gene end was trimmed by 0 bases and the J gene end by 2 bases; junction bases not matched to a gene: 4. Germline lookup yields CDR1 SGHDN and CDR2 FVKESK. This CDR3 has 15 residues. Written as DNA, the CDR3 is TGTGCCAGCAGCCAAGATGCGGGAGCGACCTACGAGCAGTACTTC. Residues: CASSQDAGATYEQYF. The full variable domain, its missing parts supplied by reference TRBV14 and TRBJ2-7, is EAGVTQFPSHSVIEKGQTVTLRCDPISGHDNLYWYRRVMGKEIKFLLHFVKESKQDESGMPNNRFLAERTGGTYSTLKVQPAELEDSGVYFCASSQDAGATYEQYFGPGTRLTVT.

The chain uses TRBV3-1 and TRBJ2-1; TRBD2 aligns across 9 bases. This CDR3 has 17 amino acids. Germline V gene data show CDR1 as LGHDT and CDR2 as YNNKEL (reference sequence). Trimming cost V 1 base and J 6 bases; bases outside gene matches: 10. The CDR3 region is CASSQVSGGASRNEQFF. The CDR3 DNA follows: TGTGCCAGCAGCCAAGTTAGCGGGGGAGCCTCCCGCAATGAGCAGTTCTTC.